The 29 T cell receptor beta chains below come from one sample, sequenced in a study of T cell responses to AZD1222 COVID-19 vaccine. TCRdb's copy holds only in-frame clones and misses some; the assay was immunoSEQ multiplex PCR. This sample yields 90,000 to 150,000 clones, of which approximately 91% are seen a single time; 2.4% belongs to the top ten. The sequencing here drew on peripheral blood, taken on day 0 of AZD1222 vaccination. Receptor source: an adult in good health.

This clone came up once. The chain links TRBV3-1 (or the pseudogene TRBV3-2) to TRBJ1-3; 7 positions agree with TRBD1. Germline V CDR1 and CDR2: LGHDT, YNNKEL (reference sequence). The CDR3 sequence is 14 residues long. The V segment lost 3 bases and the J segment 2 bases; nucleotides outside the gene matches: 1. CDR3 DNA sequence: TGTGCCAGCAGCCATACAGGGGCTGGAAACACCATATATTTT. It is translated as CASSHTGAGNTIYF.

This chain joins TRBV28 and TRBJ1-2; 8 bases agree with TRBD1. CDR1 MDHEN and CDR2 SYDVKM come from the germline V gene. The CDR3 runs to 15 residues. With V trimmed by 7 bases and J by 7 bases, 14 bases remained unmatched. The CDR3 sequence is CASKKGPLDRGGYTF. The CDR3 DNA reads TGTGCCAGCAAAAAAGGCCCCCTCGACAGGGGTGGCTACACCTTC.

This clone was recorded only once. The genes are TRBV6-2 or TRBV6-3 and TRBJ2-1, with 9 positions matching TRBD1. Germline loops: CDR1 MNHEY, CDR2 SVGEGT. J gave up 6 bases and V 2 bases, and 5 bases lay outside the gene matches. The CDR3 is 15 residues long. CDR3 coding DNA: TGTGCCAGCAGTTACGTACAGGGGGCCGGCAATGAGCAGTTCTTC. Its protein product is CASSYVQGAGNEQFF.

The rearrangement links TRBV19 to TRBJ1-3, with D unclear. CDR1 LNHDA and CDR2 SQIVND come from the germline V gene (reference sequence). The ends were cut back, 4 bases at V and 1 base at J, with 5 bases in the middle. The CDR3 consists of 13 residues. CDR3 sequence: CASSSHSGNTIYF. The DNA for the CDR3 is TGTGCCAGTAGTAGCCATTCTGGAAACACCATATATTTT.

CDR3: CASKGRGRNSPLHF. DNA for the CDR3: TGTGCCAGCAAAGGGAGGGGGCGAAATTCACCCCTCCACTTT. The genes are TRBV21-1 and TRBJ1-6. TRBV21-1 represents a pseudogene. CDR3 size: 14 residues.

The V gene is TRBV19, the J gene TRBJ2-5; D may match TRBD1 or TRBD2 (5 bases each). The V gene's germline CDR1 is LNHDA and CDR2 SQIVND (reference sequence). V lost 1 base and J lost 5, with 5 bases in between. The CDR3 totals 12 residues. CDR3 in DNA: TGTGCCAGTAGTATAGGGGGGGAGACCCAGTACTTC. Protein sequence: CASSIGGETQYF.

The gene calls are TRBV5-1 and TRBJ1-1; possible D gene TRBD1, 5 bases. CDR1 and CDR2 (germline): SGHRS, YFSETQ. This CDR3 region has 16 residues. Trimming cost V 4 bases and J 1 base, with 17 bases left between them. CDR3 amino acids: CASSPGGKPGNTEAFF. For the CDR3, the DNA is TGCGCCAGCAGCCCTGGGGGAAAGCCAGGGAACACTGAAGCTTTCTTT. The whole variable domain, remainder taken from reference TRBV5-1 and TRBJ1-1, is KAGVTQTPRYLIKTRGQQVTLSCSPISGHRSVSWYQQTPGQGLQFLFEYFSETQRNKGNFPGRFSGRQFSNSRSEMNVSTLELGDSALYLCASSPGGKPGNTEAFFGQGTRLTVV.

The chain combines TRBV18 with TRBJ2-1; 12 bases line up with TRBD2. Germline values: CDR1 KGHSH, CDR2 LQKENI. The CDR3 is made up of 15 amino acids. Trimming took 5 bases from V and 10 from J; bases not matched to a gene: 9. CDR3 bases: TGTGCCAGCTCAGAACTAGCGGGAGGAGGGGAGGAGCAGTTCTTC. It is translated as CASSELAGGGEEQFF.

The chain carries TRBV29-1 and TRBJ2-4; D is ambiguous. The CDR3 spans 12 residues. V was pared by 3 bases and J by 0 bases, with 3 bases between. Per germline, CDR1 SQVTM and CDR2 ANQGSEA. The CDR3 region is CSVDLAKNIQYF. CDR3 in DNA: TGCAGCGTTGACCTAGCCAAAAACATTCAGTACTTC.

The chain employs TRBV27 and TRBJ1-3; no clear D. The CDR3 has 13 residues. Germline V gene data show CDR1 as MNHEY and CDR2 as SMNVEV (reference sequence). V shed 0 bases and J shed 9 bases, with 9 bases lying between them. The DNA of the CDR3 is TGTGCCAGCAGTTTATCGGCCCTTAGCACCATATATTTT. Translating gives CASSLSALSTIYF.

CDR3 DNA sequence: TGTGCCAGCAGCCCCCGAACAGGGGCGACGGGGACCCAGTACTTC. It translates to CASSPRTGATGTQYF. The V and J genes are TRBV7-9 and TRBJ2-5; 7 nucleotides agree with TRBD1. The CDR3 spans 15 residues. The V gene's germline CDR1 is SEHNR and CDR2 FQNEAQ (reference sequence). V lost 5 bases to trimming and J lost 7 bases; unmatched junction nucleotides: 13.

This clone was seen a few times. V and J are TRBV2 and TRBJ1-1; 7 nucleotides align to TRBD1. Unmatched junction bases numbered 11, after V lost 5 bases and J lost 11 bases. The CDR3 runs 13 residues. The V gene's germline CDR1 is SNHLY and CDR2 FYNNEI. CDR3 coding DNA: TGTGCCAGCAGTAAAACAGGGGATGGTCAGGCTTTCTTT. Translating it yields CASSKTGDGQAFF. The full variable domain, completed using reference TRBV2 and TRBJ1-1, is EPEVTQTPSHQVTQMGQEVILRCVPISNHLYFYWYRQILGQKVEFLVSFYNNEISEKSEIFDDQFSVERPDGSNFTLKIRSTKLEDSAMYFCASSKTGDGQAFFGQGTRLTVV.

CDR3 sequence reads: CASSEPEGKQYF. In DNA form, the CDR3 reads TGTGCCAGCAGTGAACCTGAGGGGAAGCAGTACTTC. The chain couples TRBV6-1 to TRBJ2-7, with D perhaps assigned TRBD1 or TRBD2 (5 bases each). Germline values: CDR1 MNHNS, CDR2 SASEGT. The germline V and J ends were trimmed by 2 bases and 8 bases, with 10 bases remaining between them. This CDR3 is 12 amino acids long.

V usage is TRBV7-2 and J usage is TRBJ2-3; a possible D gene is TRBD2 (5 bases). Trimming took off 5 bases at V and 2 bases at J, with 14 bases between the two ends. The germline CDR1 and CDR2 sequences are SGHTA and FQGNSA. CDR3 length equals 15 residues. The CDR3 spells CASSRTPLPTDTQYF. The CDR3 DNA reads as TGTGCCAGCAGCCGGACTCCACTTCCCACAGATACGCAGTATTTT.

This clone turned up a few times. This CDR3 is CASSYSGQEGYTF. The CDR3 bases are TGTGCCAGCAGTTACTCAGGGCAAGAGGGCTACACCTTC. This rearrangement joins TRBV6-6 to TRBJ1-2; D is unresolved. Germline CDR1 reads MNHNY; CDR2 reads SVGAGI (reference sequence). The CDR3 sequence is 13 residues long. V lost 0 bases and J 8 bases, leaving 10 bases between the germline ends.

The chain couples TRBV27 to TRBJ1-5; 9 bases fit TRBD1. The germline V gene has CDR1 MNHEY and CDR2 SMNVEV (reference sequence). Losses at the gene ends were 6 bases for V and 4 bases for J; bases not matched to a gene: 4. This CDR3 has 14 amino acids. The CDR3 here is CASSPDRGNQPQHF. As DNA, the CDR3 is TGTGCCAGCAGCCCGGACAGGGGTAATCAGCCCCAGCATTTT.

The chain uses TRBV7-3 and TRBJ2-3; 9 bases fit TRBD2. The CDR3 loop spans 15 amino acids. V gave up 5 bases and J gave up 6 bases; unmatched junction bases: 9. Germline V gene sequence: CDR1 SGHTA, CDR2 FQGTGA. The CDR3 sequence: CASSPGLAHVDTQYF. In DNA, the CDR3 is TGTGCCAGCAGCCCGGGACTAGCCCACGTGGATACGCAGTATTTT.

The chain uses TRBV30 and TRBJ2-7; 8 positions agree with TRBD2. V gave up 5 bases and J gave up 0 bases; unmatched junction bases: 0. The V gene's germline CDR1 is GTSNPN and CDR2 SVGIG (reference sequence). The CDR3 sequence is 12 residues long. The CDR3 here is CAWGTSSYEQYF. DNA for the CDR3: TGTGCCTGGGGGACTAGCTCCTACGAGCAGTACTTC.

The rearrangement uses TRBV11-3 and TRBJ2-1; TRBD2 matches 12 bases. The CDR3 loop spans 18 amino acids. V lost 2 bases, J lost 0 bases, and 5 bases stayed unmatched. Germline V CDR1 and CDR2: SGHNT, YENEEA. The CDR3: CASSLRTSGTSSYNEQFF. The CDR3 region has the DNA TGTGCCAGCAGCTTACGGACTAGCGGGACGAGCTCCTACAATGAGCAGTTCTTC. Complete variable domain (other parts from reference TRBV11-3 and TRBJ2-1): EAGVVQSPRYKIIEKKQPVAFWCNPISGHNTLYWYLQNLGQGPELLIRYENEEAVDDSQLPKDRFSAERLKGVDSTLKIQPAELGDSAVYLCASSLRTSGTSSYNEQFFGPGTRLTVL.

This chain uses TRBV4-2 with TRBJ2-2; 9 positions match TRBD2. Per the germline V gene, CDR1 is LGHNA and CDR2 is YNFKEQ. V shed 4 bases and J 5 bases; nucleotides not matched to a gene: 5. The CDR3 sequence is 15 residues long. Written as DNA, the CDR3 is TGTGCCAGCAGCCTTAGCGGGAGCCAAACCGGGGAGCTGTTTTTT. Protein product: CASSLSGSQTGELFF.

The chain recombines TRBV5-1 with TRBJ2-2; D is uncertain. The CDR3 contains 14 residues. The germline V gene has CDR1 SGHRS and CDR2 YFSETQ. V lost 0 bases and J 6 bases, leaving 9 bases between the germline ends. The CDR3 bases are TGCGCCAGCAGCTTGGCCCAGATCGCCGGGGAGCTGTTTTTT. It encodes CASSLAQIAGELFF.

The CDR3 nucleotides are TGTGCCAGCAGTTTTGTCTCGGGGGCTGACAACACTGAAGCTTTCTTT. Translated: CASSFVSGADNTEAFF. The chain joins TRBV28 to TRBJ1-1; a weak D match, TRBD1 (6 bases). V lost 3 bases, J lost 2 bases, and 16 bases lay in between. Germline V CDR1 and CDR2: MDHEN, SYDVKM. CDR3 length: 16 amino acids.

This clone was counted a few times. This chain connects TRBV9 to TRBJ1-1; no definite D call. V shed 0 bases and J shed 1 base, with 10 bases lying between them. Germline V CDR1 and CDR2: SGDLS, YYNGEE. The CDR3 is 15 amino acids. In DNA form, the CDR3 reads TGTGCCAGCAGCGTAGTGGGCACTTCGAACACTGAAGCTTTCTTT. Protein: CASSVVGTSNTEAFF.

The chain carries TRBV7-3 and TRBJ2-4, with D perhaps TRBD1 (5 bases). V shed 1 base and J shed 0 bases, with 10 bases lying between them. CDR1 and CDR2 from the germline V gene are SGHTA and FQGTGA. CDR3 length: 16 amino acids. The CDR3 protein is CASSLKGILAKNIQYF. The CDR3 nucleotides read TGTGCCAGCAGCTTAAAGGGGATATTAGCCAAAAACATTCAGTACTTC.

The CDR3: CASRTRLMGVEVTEAFF. CDR3 bases: TGTGCCAGCAGGACGCGATTGATGGGGGTTGAAGTCACTGAAGCTTTCTTT. This chain connects TRBV27 to TRBJ1-1; tentative D call: TRBD1 (5 bases). The V gene's germline CDR1 is MNHEY and CDR2 SMNVEV (reference sequence). V gave up 6 bases and J gave up 4 bases, with 24 bases separating them. The length of the CDR3 is 17 residues.

This chain connects TRBV11-2 to TRBJ2-7, with D uncertain. The V and J ends lost 0 bases and 9 bases respectively, with 9 bases between them. CDR1 and CDR2 from the germline V gene are SGHAT and FQNNGV. The CDR3 covers 12 residues. Here the CDR3 reads CASSLDLGVQYF. The CDR3 DNA is TGTGCCAGCAGCTTAGATCTTGGGGTGCAGTACTTC.

This chain links TRBV7-9 with TRBJ1-3; D not certain. Trimming took off 5 bases at V and 4 bases at J, with 21 bases between the two ends. CDR1 is SEHNR and CDR2 is FQNEAQ in the germline V gene (reference sequence). This CDR3 region has 17 residues. The CDR3 sequence is CASSPYDPGRRGNTIYF. CDR3 nucleotides: TGTGCCAGCAGCCCCTACGATCCGGGGAGAAGAGGAAACACCATATATTTT.

The chain uses TRBV10-3 and TRBJ1-5, with 12 positions matching TRBD1. The V and J ends lost 2 bases and 6 bases, in that order; junction bases with no gene match: 2. This CDR3 comprises 15 residues. Looked up from germline, CDR1 is ENHRY and CDR2 is SYGVKD. For the CDR3, the DNA is TGTGCCATCAGTGAGGGGACAGGGGGCGGTCAGCCCCAGCATTTT. Its protein product is CAISEGTGGGQPQHF.

This chain uses TRBV10-1 with TRBJ2-3, with a possible D match to TRBD1 (5 bases). Germline V gives CDR1 WNHNN, CDR2 SYGVQD (reference sequence). V was cut by 6 bases and J by 0 bases, with 10 bases left in between. The CDR3 consists of 14 residues. CDR3 DNA sequence: TGCGCCAGCAGGGACAAGACTAGCACAGATACGCAGTATTTT. Protein sequence: CASRDKTSTDTQYF.